The text below deals with one TCR beta chain. It has no known antigen specificity. No base quality values were provided; no much bigger clone lies one nucleotide off. The germline ends are 12 bases apart after V is trimmed by 3 bases and J by 0 bases. The CDR1 and CDR2 encoded by the germline V gene are ENHRY and SYGVKD. The CDR3 runs 15 residues from the cysteine to the phenylalanine. Here the CDR3 DNA is all that survives: 45 bases in frame from base 1. These data originate in a study of T cell responses to AZD1222 COVID-19 vaccine (dated by TCRdb to the early 2020s). Some background on the complete study: A total of just over 230 trial participants underwent TCR sequencing, of whom about 210 had received two doses of AZD1222 and around 25 had received two doses of the MenACWY control vaccine. Trial participants were enrolled by age into subgroups of 18-55, 56-69 and 70-plus years, and around 150, 28 and 57 TCR-sequenced participants, respectively, were included in these subgroups.

The CDR3 regions of human TCRbeta chains were subjected to immunosequencing. The paper's processing steps were these. TCRs in the repertoires were matched against a reference library of SARS-CoV-2-specific TCRs that had been generated with the MIRA antigen-specificity platform. Breadth was defined as the fraction of unique TCRs that were SARS-CoV-2-associated. Depth was defined as the fraction of total T cells that were SARS-CoV-2-associated. Each spike-specific TCR was assigned to its reactive spike region and to a CD4 or CD8 class using the MIRA data. Log10-transformed breadth and depth values were compared by one-way ANOVA with Sidak's multiple comparisons tests. This is the immuneACCESS table as TCRdb keeps it, with only in-frame sequences that have V and J called. A part of the clones is gone; compared with another copy, unresolved V genes explain less than half, and the rest is unexplained. V, J and clone size are those of that table, while D and trimming were read from the DNA. The sample data list roughly 200,000 clones, and 80% to 95% of these were observed just once. The biggest ten clones account for less than 2% of the sample.

Results the study describes overall, beyond this receptor: The 56-69-year group was small, and its depth increase did not reach significance, likely because of low power. Conclusions about previously exposed vaccinees are limited because only a handful of AZD1222 recipients were SARS-CoV-2 seropositive at baseline. Because no day 14 peak-response samples were available, repertoires were characterized only after the peak T cell response. The vaccine-associated CD4 TCRs covered the entire spike protein, and the dominant responses fell in regions 160-218 and 743-854. Spike-specific TCR breadth and depth rose significantly after two AZD1222 doses compared with day 0 and with MenACWY recipients. Participants were mostly white British, with more females than males. The authors suggested clonal diversity may have been underestimated. Nearly half of unique spike-specific TCRs reportedly recognized epitopes outside regions mutated in the B.1.351 and B.1.1.7 variants.

The meaning of the sample's time point label: about 28 days (+/-7) after the second vaccine dose. Because spike-specific TCR depth and breadth did not differ between the two schedules, AZD1222 recipients who got a second dose at roughly 4 weeks were pooled with those who got a second dose at roughly 12 weeks. The vaccinee samples were drawn from two UK trials, COV001 and COV002, one of which was a single-blind randomized controlled phase 2/3 trial testing AZD1222 (ChAdOx1 nCoV-19) in healthy adults. For TCRbeta chain sequencing, PBMC samples were collected from trial participants at day 0 and at day 28 after the second dose.

The sequencing used peripheral blood, collected 28 days after the second AZD1222 dose. The rearrangement combines TRBV10-3 with TRBJ2-7; the D region is possibly TRBD1 or TRBD2, each matching across 6 bases. The clonotype comes from an adult who received the AZD1222 COVID-19 vaccine. This receptor carries the CDR3 CAISDTGAYSYEQYF. Read as DNA, the sequence is TGTGCCATCAGTGACACGGGGGCCTACTCCTACGAGCAGTACTTC.